These 17 T cell receptor beta chains share one sample of origin, sequenced in a study of regulatory T cells in long-lasting Graves disease. The time point: newly diagnosed GD, antithyroid drugs for less than 3 months. Extracted RNA from PBMCs served as the source of the TCR library. Arm-PCR of CDR3 regions and iRepertoire HTBI primers were used to build TCR beta libraries. Using its own MiXCR run on the multiplex PCR reads, TCRdb lists one record per CDR3 protein. The repertoire holds about 440,000 distinct CDR3 sequences, with 16% as singletons. These data were likewise used in another study, on T cells in Graves' hyperthyroidism and ophthalmopathy.

Specimen: peripheral blood mononuclear cells (PBMCs), collected at new diagnosis, from a patient treated with antithyroid drugs. These receptors were obtained from a young woman with Graves disease.

The J gene is TRBJ2-6, the V gene TRBV6-1, with D unresolved. The CDR3 totals 15 residues. V gave up 6 bases and J gave up 0 bases, with 9 bases separating them. Germline V gene sequence: CDR1 MNHNS, CDR2 SASEGT. The CDR3: CASRARYSGANVLTF. The CDR3 DNA follows: TGTGCCAGCAGGGCCCGGTACTCTGGGGCCAACGTCCTGACTTTC.

Comment on this clonotype: Given a much more abundant clone one base away, this may be a read error. This chain uses TRBV7-9 with TRBJ2-1; the D is unclear. Germline-derived CDR1 and CDR2 are SEHNR and FQNEAQ (reference sequence). The CDR3 length is 13 residues. Deletions cut 1 base from V and 10 bases from J, with 11 bases between. The CDR3 spells CASSLDPLYEQFF. CDR3 bases: TGTGCCAGCAGCTTAGATCCCCTATACGAGCAGTTCTTC.

This clonotype was found many times. The CDR3 nucleotides are TGTGCCAGCAGCTTCGGAGCGGGAGCGGACGAGCAGTACTTC. Its protein product is CASSFGAGADEQYF. V gene TRBV7-9 combines with J gene TRBJ2-7, with 8 bases matching TRBD2. This CDR3 is 14 amino acids long. The V and J ends lost 3 bases and 5 bases, in that order; junction bases with no gene match: 6. The germline gives CDR1 SEHNR, CDR2 FQNEAQ (reference sequence).

This clonotype occurred a few times. The rearrangement links TRBV27 to TRBJ2-7; TRBD1 aligns across 8 bases. This CDR3 comprises 20 residues. V trimming: 2 bases; J trimming: 2 bases; junction bases outside the gene matches: 20. Germline V gene lookup returns CDR1 MNHEY and CDR2 SMNVEV (reference sequence). CDR3 protein: CASSLRARPVRGLYPYEQYF. CDR3 sequence (DNA): TGTGCCAGCAGTTTAAGGGCGAGACCTGTCAGGGGGCTTTATCCCTACGAGCAGTACTTC.

This clonotype has ten or more counts. The chain employs TRBV12-3 or TRBV12-4 and TRBJ2-3; D is unclear. The CDR3 length is 17 residues. V was cut by 8 bases and J by 2 bases, with 23 bases left in between. The CDR3 region has the DNA TGTGCCAGCGTTAAGCCTAGTTCTACCCCTTTCACAGATACGCAGTATTTT. Translating gives CASVKPSSTPFTDTQYF.

The V and J genes are TRBV7-9 and TRBJ2-3; D gene uncertain. V was clipped by 5 bases and J by 6 bases, with 15 bases between them. Per the germline V gene, CDR1 is SEHNR and CDR2 is FQNEAQ (reference sequence). The CDR3 has 14 amino acids. In DNA form, the CDR3 reads TGTGCCAGCAGCGCACCGAAAGGTTCCGATACGCAGTATTTT. Its protein product is CASSAPKGSDTQYF. The variable domain in full, completed from reference TRBV7-9 and TRBJ2-3, reads DTGVSQNPRHKITKRGQNVTFRCDPISEHNRLYWYRQTLGQGPEFLTYFQNEAQLEKSRLLSDRFSAERPKGSFSTLEIQRTEQGDSAMYLCASSAPKGSDTQYFGPGTRLTVL.

A few counts support this clonotype. CDR3 in amino acids: CASSVPGPRGFSSYEQYF. The CDR3 DNA reads TGTGCCAGCAGCGTACCTGGGCCCAGGGGTTTCTCCTCCTACGAGCAGTACTTC. This chain uses TRBV5-5 with TRBJ2-7, with D perhaps TRBD1 (6 bases). The CDR3 totals 18 residues. Germline lookup yields CDR1 SGHKS and CDR2 YYEKEE (reference sequence). V lost 4 bases and J lost 0, with 23 bases in between.

This clonotype was seen ten or more times. At one of its ends the junction is not consistent with the germline gene, which may arise from a read error. The chain employs TRBV2 and TRBJ2-4; TRBD2 matches at 9 bases. The CDR3 is 11 amino acids. The germline CDR1 and CDR2 sequences are SNHLY and FYNNEI. The CDR3 nucleotides read TGTGCCAGCAGTGAAAGCGGGAGGCGGTTCTTC. This gives the protein CASSESGRRFF.

This clonotype was counted at least ten times. The gene calls are TRBV28 and TRBJ2-2, with 13 bases that match TRBD2. This CDR3 is built from 20 residues. Per germline, CDR1 MDHEN and CDR2 SYDVKM. With V trimmed by 6 bases and J by 0 bases, 13 bases remained unmatched. CDR3 nucleotide sequence: TGTGCCAGCAGCACCGATAGAGGACTAGCGGGAGTCGCGAACACCGGGGAGCTGTTTTTT. This encodes CASSTDRGLAGVANTGELFF. Drawing the rest from reference TRBV28 and TRBJ2-2, the complete variable domain is DVKVTQSSRYLVKRTGEKVFLECVQDMDHENMFWYRQDPGLGLRLIYFSYDVKMKEKGDIPEGYSVSREKKERFSLILESASTNQTSMYLCASSTDRGLAGVANTGELFFGEGSRLTVL.

The genes are TRBV5-1 and TRBJ1-1; maybe TRBD1 (6 bases). Trimming removed 4 bases from V and 6 bases from J, with 16 bases in between. The germline V gene encodes CDR1 SGHRS and CDR2 YFSETQ. CDR3 length equals 14 residues. The CDR3, as DNA: TGCGCCAGCAGCCCACAGGGAAGAGGAGCTGAAGCTTTCTTT. It translates to CASSPQGRGAEAFF.

This rearrangement joins TRBV12-3 or TRBV12-4 to TRBJ1-1; 8 bases fit TRBD1. The trim removed 6 bases at V and 5 bases at J, leaving 5 bases unmatched. This CDR3 is 13 amino acids long. This CDR3 is CASRQGAWTEAFF. CDR3 coding DNA: TGTGCCAGCAGGCAGGGGGCTTGGACTGAAGCTTTCTTT.

Ten or more counts support this clonotype. This chain joins TRBV7-2 and TRBJ2-5, with D maybe TRBD1 (6 bases). The CDR3 totals 17 residues. The V gene lost 3 bases and the J gene lost 2 bases, with 19 bases spanning the gap. Germline V gives CDR1 SGHTA, CDR2 FQGNSA. The CDR3 loop is CASSLFSDSKNQETQYF. Written as DNA, the CDR3 is TGTGCCAGCAGCTTGTTTTCGGACAGCAAAAATCAAGAGACCCAGTACTTC.

This clonotype was seen many times. The chain combines TRBV7-2 with TRBJ2-6; D tentatively reads TRBD1 or TRBD2 (5 bases each). The ends were cut back, 4 bases at V and 0 bases at J, with 13 bases in the middle. Germline V gene data show CDR1 as SGHTA and CDR2 as FQGNSA. The CDR3 has 17 residues. CDR3: CASSSPGRDSGANVLTF. In DNA form, the CDR3 reads TGTGCCAGCAGCTCGCCGGGACGCGACTCTGGGGCCAACGTCCTGACTTTC.

Note on this clonotype: A much more abundant neighbour one base away suggests this may be a read error. The chain links TRBV20-1 to TRBJ2-5; D is unclear. CDR1 and CDR2 from the germline V gene are DFQATT and SNEGSKA (reference sequence). The length of the CDR3 is 12 residues. The ends were cut back, 3 bases at V and 11 bases at J, with 16 bases in the middle. The CDR3 DNA is TGCAGTGCTAGTGGGCCCGGCAATGAGCAGTACTTC. The encoded protein is CSASGPGNEQYF.

V is TRBV20-1 and J is TRBJ2-2; the match to TRBD1 covers 7 bases. V gave up 6 bases and J gave up 2 bases; unmatched junction bases: 12. Germline V lookup: CDR1 DFQATT, CDR2 SNEGSKA (reference sequence). The CDR3 spans 16 residues. The CDR3 is CSARSRQGINTGELFF. The CDR3 region has the DNA TGCAGTGCCCGTTCCAGACAGGGAATAAACACCGGGGAGCTGTTTTTT.

This rearrangement joins TRBV27 to TRBJ1-1; D is unresolved. Germline CDR1 MNHEY, CDR2 SMNVEV (reference sequence). Trimming stripped 3 bases from V and 1 base from J, with 15 bases between. The CDR3 covers 16 residues. DNA for the CDR3: TGTGCCAGCAGTTTTTCTCGCTTGCACTCGAACACTGAAGCTTTCTTT. Residues: CASSFSRLHSNTEAFF.

This clonotype appeared a few times. The rearrangement links TRBV5-1 to TRBJ2-7; 7 nucleotides line up with TRBD2. CDR1 and CDR2 from the germline V gene are SGHRS and YFSETQ. The ends lost 6 bases at V and 9 bases at J; junction bases unmatched: 21. The CDR3 has 16 residues. CDR3 nucleotides: TGCGCCAGCACCCTCCAGGGTAGCGGGTCCTCCGCGGGGCAGTACTTC. It yields the protein CASTLQGSGSSAGQYF.